These 19 T cell receptor beta chains originate from one sample sequenced in a study of blood T cell repertoires in COVID-19 (TCRdb year 2020). Libraries were built with the immunoSEQ multiplex PCR assay. TCRdb mirrors the immuneACCESS table, restricted to in-frame sequences. Some clones are absent from its copies; in checked studies, under half trace to an unresolved V gene, and the reason for the others is unknown. Within this sample are 100,000 to 150,000 clones, with more than 85% of them counted one time only. Of the sample, around 2.2% falls within the top ten clones. Sequences were obtained from peripheral blood. The receptor set was obtained from a man aged 50-59 years with COVID-19, enrolled during active disease.

The chain carries TRBV4-1 and TRBJ2-2; 10 bases agree with TRBD2. V lost 1 base and J lost 1; bases outside the gene matches: 12. Germline assignment: CDR1 MGHRA and CDR2 YSYEKL. The CDR3 extends over 20 amino acids. The CDR3 nucleotides are TGCGCCAGCAGCCAAGTACAAGTAGCGGGAGGAGGAAGGAACACCGGGGAGCTGTTTTTT. Translation gives CASSQVQVAGGGRNTGELFF.

The rearrangement links TRBV10-3 to TRBJ1-4, with a tentative D call TRBD1 (5 bases). There are 17 residues in the CDR3. From germline, CDR1 is ENHRY and CDR2 SYGVKD. V dropped 0 bases and J dropped 4 bases, with 15 bases sitting between them. This CDR3 is CAISESGGFGGNEKLFF. Written as DNA, the CDR3 is TGTGCCATCAGTGAGTCCGGAGGCTTCGGGGGTAATGAAAAACTGTTTTTT.

V usage is TRBV5-4 and J usage is TRBJ2-1; 13 bases align to TRBD2. Germline V gene lookup returns CDR1 SGHNT and CDR2 YYREEE (reference sequence). This CDR3 has 16 amino acids. The ends lost 4 bases at V and 8 bases at J; junction bases unmatched: 9. CDR3 region: CASSPGGTSGIDEQFF. As DNA, the CDR3 is TGTGCCAGCAGCCCTGGAGGGACTAGCGGGATCGATGAGCAGTTCTTC.

This chain connects TRBV7-2 to TRBJ2-5; 8 bases align to TRBD1. This CDR3 has 15 amino acids. With 2 bases clipped from V and 5 bases from J, the junction kept 7 bases outside the gene matches. Germline CDR1 SGHTA, CDR2 FQGNSA. Written as DNA, the CDR3 is TGTGCCAGCAGCTTAAATTCAGGGGGCGTGGAGACCCAGTACTTC. Translating it yields CASSLNSGGVETQYF.

The chain uses TRBV5-1 and TRBJ2-7; 10 bases map to TRBD2. V lost 2 bases and J lost 6; bases outside the gene matches: 8. Germline lookup yields CDR1 SGHRS and CDR2 YFSETQ. CDR3 length equals 15 residues. CDR3 region: CASSFGTSVTGEQYF. In nucleotides, the CDR3 is TGCGCCAGCAGCTTCGGGACTAGCGTAACTGGCGAGCAGTACTTC.

The rearrangement links TRBV7-2 to TRBJ1-3, with TRBD1 as a possible D gene (6 bases). This CDR3 contains 14 residues. Trimming shortened V by 4 bases and J by 5 bases, and 12 bases separated the two germline ends. Germline V gene sequence: CDR1 SGHTA, CDR2 FQGNSA. CDR3 sequence (DNA): TGTGCCAGCAGCTCCGGACAGAGCAGAAACACCATATATTTT. It is translated as CASSSGQSRNTIYF.

This chain joins TRBV20-1 and TRBJ1-6; 9 positions match TRBD1. Germline V gene sequence: CDR1 DFQATT, CDR2 SNEGSKA (reference sequence). V lost 3 bases and J lost 4; bases outside the gene matches: 4. The CDR3 sequence is 15 residues long. In DNA, the CDR3 is TGCAGTGCTAGTACAGGGGGCGTATATAATTCACCCCTCCACTTT. This codes for CSASTGGVYNSPLHF.

This clone has only one observation. The CDR3 reads CASYGQGTYNEQFF. Written as DNA, the CDR3 is TGTGCCAGCTATGGACAGGGGACCTACAATGAGCAGTTCTTC. The chain recombines TRBV2 with TRBJ2-1; 9 nucleotides align to TRBD1. Germline-derived CDR1 and CDR2 are SNHLY and FYNNEI. CDR3 size: 14 residues. With 8 bases clipped from V and 2 bases from J, the junction kept 4 bases outside the gene matches.

This clone was seen more than once but under ten times. V is TRBV27 and J is TRBJ2-7; TRBD1 agrees at 10 bases. Trimming took 0 bases from V and 2 from J; bases not matched to a gene: 1. Germline lookup yields CDR1 MNHEY and CDR2 SMNVEV (reference sequence). CDR3 size: 15 residues. The DNA of the CDR3 is TGTGCCAGCAGTTTATCCGGGACAGGGGCCTACGAGCAGTACGTC. It specifies CASSLSGTGAYEQYV.

The J gene is TRBJ2-2, the V gene TRBV6-2 or TRBV6-3; TRBD1 might be the D (5 bases). CDR1 is MNHEY and CDR2 is SVGEGT in the germline V gene. Trimming took 4 bases from V and 5 from J, leaving 17 bases between them. There are 16 residues in the CDR3. CDR3 bases: TGTGCCAGCAGTTCCCGACGGACAACCGGGACCGGGGAGCTGTTTTTT. The encoded protein is CASSSRRTTGTGELFF.

This chain connects TRBV11-2 to TRBJ2-2; D ambiguous. The germline CDR1 and CDR2 sequences are SGHAT and FQNNGV. V lost 1 base to trimming and J lost 8 bases, with 11 bases between them. CDR3 size: 14 residues. The CDR3 nucleotides are TGTGCCAGCAGCTTAGCTCTGGCGGCGGGGGAGCTGTTTTTT. It encodes CASSLALAAGELFF. Based on the CDR3 plus reference TRBV11-2 and TRBJ2-2, the full variable domain is EAGVAQSPRYKIIEKRQSVAFWCNPISGHATLYWYQQILGQGPKLLIQFQNNGVVDDSQLPKDRFSAERLKGVDSTLKIQPAKLEDSAVYLCASSLALAAGELFFGEGSRLTVL.

The CDR3 spells CASSPRGASHNEQFF. The CDR3, as DNA: TGTGCCAGCAGCCCCCGCGGGGCTTCCCACAATGAGCAGTTCTTC. The chain couples TRBV9 to TRBJ2-1; maybe TRBD2 (6 bases). V was clipped by 4 bases and J by 5 bases, with 16 bases between them. The CDR3 sequence is 15 residues long. Germline V CDR1 and CDR2: SGDLS, YYNGEE.

The J gene is TRBJ2-5, the V gene TRBV9; 7 bases are shared with TRBD1. Germline assignment: CDR1 SGDLS and CDR2 YYNGEE. CDR3 size: 14 residues. Trimming cost V 0 bases and J 5 bases; bases outside gene matches: 4. Here the CDR3 reads CASSVGQGAETQYF. The CDR3 DNA is TGTGCCAGCAGCGTAGGACAGGGTGCGGAGACCCAGTACTTC.

The chain has TRBV5-1 and TRBJ2-1; TRBD2 matches 8 bases. Germline CDR1 is SGHRS and CDR2 is YFSETQ. Trimming at V came to 4 bases and at J to 6 bases, leaving 12 bases not matched to a gene. The CDR3 has 16 residues. This CDR3 is CASSPEGSGKSNEQFF. The CDR3 nucleotides read TGCGCCAGCAGCCCCGAGGGTAGCGGGAAGTCCAATGAGCAGTTCTTC.

The V and J genes are TRBV19 and TRBJ1-3; TRBD1 is a possible D gene (5 bases). V dropped 3 bases and J dropped 1 base, with 7 bases sitting between them. This CDR3 contains 14 residues. Germline V gene lookup returns CDR1 LNHDA and CDR2 SQIVND (reference sequence). CDR3 sequence (DNA): TGTGCCAGTAGTATCGGGACTTCTGGAAACACCATATATTTT. Amino acids: CASSIGTSGNTIYF.

This clone has only one observation. The chain links TRBV4-2 to TRBJ2-1; 9 bases match TRBD1. Unmatched junction bases numbered 4, after V lost 0 bases and J lost 4 bases. Germline V gene data show CDR1 as LGHNA and CDR2 as YNFKEQ. The CDR3 has 16 residues. CDR3 region: CASSQDGQGMYNEQFF. For the CDR3, the DNA is TGTGCCAGCAGCCAAGACGGACAGGGGATGTACAATGAGCAGTTCTTC.

The rearrangement links TRBV9 to TRBJ1-4; the D gene is possibly TRBD1 (6 bases). The CDR3 extends over 17 amino acids. CDR1 and CDR2 from the germline V gene are SGDLS and YYNGEE. Trimming removed 1 base at V and 3 bases at J, with 16 bases between. The CDR3 sequence: CASSVSAGAAPNEKLFF. DNA for the CDR3: TGTGCCAGCAGCGTAAGTGCAGGGGCCGCTCCTAATGAAAAACTGTTTTTT.

Turning to this clone: Other DNA variants within this sample encode the same CDR3. The chain is built from TRBV12-3 or TRBV12-4 and TRBJ1-1; D may be TRBD1 (5 bases). Between the trimmed V and J ends, which lost 3 bases and 1 base, there was a span of 6 bases. The CDR3 is 13 amino acids. DNA of the CDR3: TGTGCCAGCAGTTTGGGGCAGAACACTGAAGCTTTCTTT. Translating gives CASSLGQNTEAFF.

J is TRBJ2-1 and V is TRBV11-2; tentatively, D is TRBD1 (6 bases). The CDR3 contains 15 residues. V lost 0 bases and J lost 5, with 11 bases in between. The germline V gene encodes CDR1 SGHAT and CDR2 FQNNGV. The CDR3, as DNA: TGTGCCAGCAGCTTAGACAGGGGAACCCACAATGAGCAGTTCTTC. As protein: CASSLDRGTHNEQFF.